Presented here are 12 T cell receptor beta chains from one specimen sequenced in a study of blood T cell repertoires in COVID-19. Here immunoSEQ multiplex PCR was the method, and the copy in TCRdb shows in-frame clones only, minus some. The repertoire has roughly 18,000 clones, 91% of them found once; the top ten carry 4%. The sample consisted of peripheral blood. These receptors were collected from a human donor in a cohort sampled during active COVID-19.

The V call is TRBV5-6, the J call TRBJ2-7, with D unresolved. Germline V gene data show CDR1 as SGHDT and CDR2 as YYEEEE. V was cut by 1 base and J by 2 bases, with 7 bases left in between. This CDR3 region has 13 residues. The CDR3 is CASSLILPYEQYF. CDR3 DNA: TGTGCCAGCAGCTTGATTCTCCCCTACGAGCAGTACTTC.

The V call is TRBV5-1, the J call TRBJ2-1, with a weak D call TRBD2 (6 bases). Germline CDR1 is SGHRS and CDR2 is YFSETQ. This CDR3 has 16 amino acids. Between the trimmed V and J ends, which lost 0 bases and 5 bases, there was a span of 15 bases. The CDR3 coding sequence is TGCGCCAGCAGCTTGGCTTTGCGGGACCTCAACAATGAGCAGTTCTTC. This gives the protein CASSLALRDLNNEQFF.

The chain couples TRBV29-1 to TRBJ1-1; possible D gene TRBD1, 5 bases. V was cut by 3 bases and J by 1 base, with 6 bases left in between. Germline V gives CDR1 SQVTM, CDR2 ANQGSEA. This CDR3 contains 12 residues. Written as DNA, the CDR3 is TGCAGCGTTGATAGGGGGAACACTGAAGCTTTCTTT. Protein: CSVDRGNTEAFF. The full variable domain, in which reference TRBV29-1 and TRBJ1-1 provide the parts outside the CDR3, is SAVISQKPSRDICQRGTSLTIQCQVDSQVTMMFWYRQQPGQSLTLIATANQGSEATYESGFVIDKFPISRPNLTFSTLTVSNMSPEDSSIYLCSVDRGNTEAFFGQGTRLTVV.

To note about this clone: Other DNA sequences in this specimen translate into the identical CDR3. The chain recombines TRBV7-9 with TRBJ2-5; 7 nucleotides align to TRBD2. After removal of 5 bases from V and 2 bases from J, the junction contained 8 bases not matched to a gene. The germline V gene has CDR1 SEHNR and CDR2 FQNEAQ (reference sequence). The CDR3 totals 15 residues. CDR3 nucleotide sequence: TGTGCCAGCAGCCCTAGACTAGCAGAACAAGAGACCCAGTACTTC. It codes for CASSPRLAEQETQYF.

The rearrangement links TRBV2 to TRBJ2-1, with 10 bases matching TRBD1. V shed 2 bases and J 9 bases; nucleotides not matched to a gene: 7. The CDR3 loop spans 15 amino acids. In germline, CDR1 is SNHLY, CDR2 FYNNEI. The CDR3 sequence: CASSERGDRGSEQFF. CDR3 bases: TGTGCCAGCAGTGAACGTGGGGACAGGGGAAGTGAGCAGTTCTTC.

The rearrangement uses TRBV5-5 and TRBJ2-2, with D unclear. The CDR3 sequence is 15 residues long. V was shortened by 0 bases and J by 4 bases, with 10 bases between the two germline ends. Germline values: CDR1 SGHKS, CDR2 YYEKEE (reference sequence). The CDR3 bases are TGTGCCAGCAGCTTGGACAGCCTGCCCACCGGGGAGCTGTTTTTT. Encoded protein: CASSLDSLPTGELFF.

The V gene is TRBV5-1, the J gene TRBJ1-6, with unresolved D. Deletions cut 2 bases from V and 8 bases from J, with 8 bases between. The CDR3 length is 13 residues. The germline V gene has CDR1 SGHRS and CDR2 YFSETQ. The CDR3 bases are TGCGCCAGCAGCTTAACTTGGTATTCACCCCTCCACTTT. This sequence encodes CASSLTWYSPLHF.

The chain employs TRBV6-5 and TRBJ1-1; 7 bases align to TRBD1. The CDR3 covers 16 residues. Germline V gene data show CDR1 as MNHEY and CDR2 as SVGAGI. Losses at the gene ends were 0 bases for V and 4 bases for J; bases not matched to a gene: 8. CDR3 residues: CASSYSQGRIRTEAFF. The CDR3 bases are TGTGCCAGCAGTTACTCACAGGGGAGAATTCGCACTGAAGCTTTCTTT.

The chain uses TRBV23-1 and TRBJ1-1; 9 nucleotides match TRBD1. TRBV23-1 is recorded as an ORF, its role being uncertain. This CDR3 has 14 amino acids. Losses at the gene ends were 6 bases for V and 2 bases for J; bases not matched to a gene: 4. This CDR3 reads CASRLGQGNTEAFF. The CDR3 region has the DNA TGCGCCAGCAGATTGGGACAGGGAAACACTGAAGCTTTCTTT.

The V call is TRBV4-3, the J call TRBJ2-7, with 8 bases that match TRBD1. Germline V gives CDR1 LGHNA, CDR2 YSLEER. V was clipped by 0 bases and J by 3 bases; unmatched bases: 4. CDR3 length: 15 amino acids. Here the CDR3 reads CASSQDRQGNYEQYF. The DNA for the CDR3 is TGCGCCAGCAGCCAAGATAGACAGGGGAACTACGAGCAGTACTTC.

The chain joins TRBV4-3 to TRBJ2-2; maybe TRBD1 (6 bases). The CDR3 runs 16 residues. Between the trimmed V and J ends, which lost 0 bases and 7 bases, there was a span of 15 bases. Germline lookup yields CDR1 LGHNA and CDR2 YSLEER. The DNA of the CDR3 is TGCGCCAGCAGCCAAGACGCCAGGGGTTGGATCGGGGAGCTGTTTTTT. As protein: CASSQDARGWIGELFF.

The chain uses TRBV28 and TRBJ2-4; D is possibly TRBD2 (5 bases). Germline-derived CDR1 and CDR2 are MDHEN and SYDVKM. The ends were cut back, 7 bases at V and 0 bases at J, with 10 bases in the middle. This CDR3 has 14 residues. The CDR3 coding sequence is TGTGCCAGCAACGAGGCGGGAGCCAAAAACATTCAGTACTTC. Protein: CASNEAGAKNIQYF.